Described below is a single TCR beta chain sequence and its context. Time point in this sample: blood 4 weeks post-SBRT, at nephrectomy. Treatment meaning: 15 Gy SBRT to primary tumor, nephrectomy 4 weeks later. Nephrectomy followed 15 Gy stereotactic body radiation by 4 weeks. Radiation-treated patients gave blood at baseline, week 2 and week 4. These data come from a study of radiation and T cells in renal cell carcinoma. Profiled with immunoSEQ multiplex PCR; TCRdb holds only in-frame clones, not every one. The table has under 100,000 clones, 84% seen once; the top ten hold 6% to 9%. The CDR3 has 17 amino acids. Per the germline V gene, CDR1 is WNHNN and CDR2 is SYGVQD (reference sequence). V dropped 6 bases and J dropped 0; count of bases not matched to a gene: 14.

This sequence was found in a man in his 60s with renal cell carcinoma. Sequenced here: blood, sampled from a patient whose treatment included radiotherapy and nephrectomy. This sequence joins TRBV10-1 and TRBJ2-7; TRBD1 aligns across 7 bases. CDR3 residues: CASSALPGQRSSYEQYF. CDR3 in DNA: TGCGCCAGCAGCGCACTCCCGGGACAGAGGAGCTCCTACGAGCAGTACTTC.